The 27 T cell receptor beta chains listed next were all sequenced from one sample in a study of T cell repertoires in cytomegalovirus infection. TCRdb reprocessed the reads via MiXCR and lists one record per CDR3 protein. This table holds about 83,000 distinct CDR3 sequences, about 29% found once. For these receptors, no antigen is known. The sample here was CD8+ T cells from cultured PBMCs, taken from culture after CMV antigen stimulation. The receptor set was obtained from a human donor in good health (CMV status not recorded). Some clones in this sample may be carry-over from other donors' samples.

This clonotype showed up just a few times. The chain employs TRBV27 and TRBJ2-7, with 7 bases identical to TRBD2. The CDR3 has 11 amino acids. With V trimmed by 4 bases and J by 12 bases, 6 bases remained unmatched. From germline, CDR1 is MNHEY and CDR2 SMNVEV (reference sequence). The CDR3 loop reads CASSSTSVWYF. For the CDR3, the DNA is TGTGCCAGCAGTTCCACTAGCGTTTGGTACTTC.

This clonotype was seen more than once but under ten times. The chain couples TRBV9 to TRBJ2-3; D may be TRBD1 (6 bases). The CDR3 sequence is 15 residues long. Per germline, CDR1 SGDLS and CDR2 YYNGEE. Trimming took off 3 bases at V and 0 bases at J, with 11 bases between the two ends. CDR3 bases: TGTGCCAGCAGCGCGACAGGACCGAGCACAGATACGCAGTATTTT. Protein: CASSATGPSTDTQYF.

The rearrangement uses TRBV27 and TRBJ1-1, with TRBD1 as a possible D gene (5 bases). Germline CDR1 is MNHEY and CDR2 is SMNVEV (reference sequence). V gave up 5 bases and J gave up 4 bases, with 23 bases separating them. The CDR3 spans 17 residues. DNA for the CDR3: TGTGCCAGCAGTGCCCTACCGGGACCTGGAGTCCTCACTGAAGCTTTCTTT. This sequence encodes CASSALPGPGVLTEAFF.

This clonotype was seen more than once but under ten times. The rearrangement links TRBV11-1 to TRBJ2-7; possibly TRBD2 for D (6 bases). This CDR3 is 15 amino acids long. V lost 1 base and J 5 bases, leaving 15 bases between the germline ends. The germline CDR1 and CDR2 sequences are SGHAT and FQDESV (reference sequence). As DNA, the CDR3 is TGTGCCAGCAGCTTAGGATCGGGGGTATTCGACGAGCAGTACTTC. Translated, it gives CASSLGSGVFDEQYF.

V gene TRBV7-8 combines with J gene TRBJ1-3; D ambiguous. The CDR3 consists of 15 residues. Trimming removed 8 bases from V and 3 bases from J, with 17 bases in between. Germline-derived CDR1 and CDR2 are SGHVS and FQNEAQ. CDR3 DNA sequence: TGTGCCAGCTGCCCGGGGAGAGTTTGTGGAAACACCATATATTTT. Amino acid sequence: CASCPGRVCGNTIYF.

This clonotype was seen a few times. The chain recombines TRBV11-2 with TRBJ2-3, with a possible D match to TRBD2 (6 bases). The germline V gene has CDR1 SGHAT and CDR2 FQNNGV. V was pared by 5 bases and J by 0 bases, with 15 bases between. The CDR3 extends over 16 amino acids. DNA of the CDR3: TGTGCCAGCAGCCTTTCTAGCGCCATGAGCACAGATACGCAGTATTTT. This gives the protein CASSLSSAMSTDTQYF. Combining the CDR3 with reference TRBV11-2 and TRBJ2-3 gives the whole variable domain EAGVAQSPRYKIIEKRQSVAFWCNPISGHATLYWYQQILGQGPKLLIQFQNNGVVDDSQLPKDRFSAERLKGVDSTLKIQPAKLEDSAVYLCASSLSSAMSTDTQYFGPGTRLTVL.

The rearrangement links TRBV12-3 or TRBV12-4 to TRBJ2-3; TRBD1 aligns across 8 bases. With V trimmed by 5 bases and J by 5 bases, 9 bases remained unmatched. This CDR3 has 15 residues. CDR3 in DNA: TGTGCCAGCAGTGCATCAGGGGGCGCGGGAGATACGCAGTATTTT. It codes for CASSASGGAGDTQYF.

This clonotype was seen at least ten times. The chain carries TRBV4-1 and TRBJ1-4; D is uncertain. The CDR3 length is 15 residues. Trimming shortened V by 4 bases and J by 0 bases, and 9 bases separated the two germline ends. Germline assignment: CDR1 MGHRA and CDR2 YSYEKL. CDR3 coding DNA: TGCGCCAGCAGCCCCACGCCCGCAACTAATGAAAAACTGTTTTTT. Translation gives CASSPTPATNEKLFF.

In its sample, this clonotype was seen a few times. The chain employs TRBV7-6 and TRBJ2-7, with TRBD1 as a possible D gene (6 bases). This CDR3 has 14 amino acids. Germline V gene data show CDR1 as SGHVS and CDR2 as FNYEAQ. V dropped 2 bases and J dropped 2 bases, with 10 bases sitting between them. CDR3 DNA sequence: TGTGCCAGCAGCTTAACCGAGGGGGCCTACGAGCAGTACTTC. Translation: CASSLTEGAYEQYF.

Ten or more counts support this clonotype. This chain links TRBV7-9 with TRBJ1-2; D gene unclear. The CDR3 extends over 14 amino acids. Germline values: CDR1 SEHNR, CDR2 FQNEAQ (reference sequence). Trimming cost V 2 bases and J 8 bases, with 15 bases left between them. In DNA form, the CDR3 reads TGTGCCAGCAGCTTACCGGACTATAACGAGGGCTACACCTTC. It translates to CASSLPDYNEGYTF.

V usage is TRBV27 and J usage is TRBJ1-1; TRBD1 might be the D (6 bases). The CDR3 loop spans 14 amino acids. V dropped 2 bases and J dropped 6 bases, with 13 bases sitting between them. From germline, CDR1 is MNHEY and CDR2 SMNVEV (reference sequence). This chain's CDR3 is CASSLGGGYSEAFF. Written as DNA, the CDR3 is TGTGCCAGCAGTTTAGGAGGGGGGTATTCTGAAGCTTTCTTT.

This chain links TRBV24-1 with TRBJ1-1; D is undetermined. The CDR3 is made up of 14 amino acids. Trimming stripped 4 bases from V and 1 base from J, with 9 bases between. Per germline, CDR1 KGHDR and CDR2 SFDVKD. CDR3 DNA: TGTGCCACCAGTGACTACCGACAGAACACTGAAGCTTTCTTT. Amino acid sequence: CATSDYRQNTEAFF.

The chain employs TRBV30 and TRBJ2-1; 13 bases agree with TRBD2. V lost 1 base to trimming and J lost 6 bases; unmatched junction nucleotides: 6. The length of the CDR3 is 16 residues. CDR1 is GTSNPN, CDR2 SVGIG, per germline (reference sequence). CDR3 loop: CAWSAFTSGGANEQFF. CDR3 nucleotide sequence: TGTGCCTGGAGTGCCTTTACTAGCGGGGGGGCCAATGAGCAGTTCTTC.

Of note for this clonotype: Mismatch with germline at one junction end may stem from a read error. The V and J genes are TRBV5-3 and TRBJ2-3; no definite D call. TRBV5-3 has ORF status, its function being uncertain. The CDR3 covers 14 residues. CDR3 protein: CASSLASASDTQYF. The CDR3 DNA is TGTGCCAGCAGCTTGGCCAGTGCTTCAGATACGCAGTATTTT.

This clonotype has a handful of counts. V usage is TRBV12-3 or TRBV12-4 and J usage is TRBJ2-7, with D perhaps TRBD1 (6 bases). Trimming took 4 bases from V and 6 from J, leaving 7 bases between them. The CDR3 extends over 11 amino acids. The chain's CDR3 is CASSWGLEQYF. CDR3 nucleotide sequence: TGTGCCAGCAGTTGGGGGCTCGAGCAGTACTTC.

The chain is built from TRBV15 and TRBJ2-6, with unresolved D. The V gene lost 0 bases and the J gene lost 0 bases, with 6 bases spanning the gap. Germline CDR1 reads LNHNV; CDR2 reads YYDKDF (reference sequence). CDR3 length: 16 amino acids. The DNA for the CDR3 is TGTGCCACCAGCAGAGATCACCTCTCTGGGGCCAACGTCCTGACTTTC. Translating gives CATSRDHLSGANVLTF. The complete variable domain, with remaining parts taken from reference TRBV15 and TRBJ2-6, reads DAMVIQNPRYQVTQFGKPVTLSCSQTLNHNVMYWYQQKSSQAPKLLFHYYDKDFNNEADTPDNFQSRRPNTSFCFLDIRSPGLGDTAMYLCATSRDHLSGANVLTFGAGSRLTVL.

The rearrangement links TRBV20-1 to TRBJ2-7, with D perhaps given as TRBD1 or TRBD2 (6 bases each). V gave up 3 bases and J gave up 4 bases, with 13 bases separating them. CDR1 is DFQATT and CDR2 is SNEGSKA in the germline V gene (reference sequence). CDR3 length: 13 amino acids. The CDR3 sequence is CSASTGALYEQYF. CDR3 bases: TGCAGTGCTAGTACGGGGGCGCTTTACGAGCAGTACTTC.

This clonotype has more than one count but fewer than ten. The rearrangement uses TRBV2 and TRBJ1-1; D is possibly TRBD1 (5 bases). Looked up from germline, CDR1 is SNHLY and CDR2 is FYNNEI. Trimming removed 4 bases at V and 5 bases at J, with 14 bases between. The CDR3 sequence is 14 residues long. The CDR3 DNA reads TGTGCCAGCAGTGTTAGTCAGGGTTGGACTGAAGCTTTCTTT. This sequence encodes CASSVSQGWTEAFF.

There are a few counts of this clonotype. The chain links TRBV2 to TRBJ2-2; unclear D gene. The length of the CDR3 is 14 residues. Trimming left V 5 bases short and J 3 bases short, with 10 bases between. Germline V CDR1 and CDR2: SNHLY, FYNNEI. The CDR3 loop reads CASSRTAYTGELFF. CDR3 in DNA: TGTGCCAGCAGTCGGACGGCGTACACCGGGGAGCTGTTTTTT. Using reference TRBV2 and TRBJ2-2 for the parts outside the CDR3, the full variable domain is EPEVTQTPSHQVTQMGQEVILRCVPISNHLYFYWYRQILGQKVEFLVSFYNNEISEKSEIFDDQFSVERPDGSNFTLKIRSTKLEDSAMYFCASSRTAYTGELFFGEGSRLTVL.

This chain links TRBV2 with TRBJ2-7; D call uncertain. The germline gives CDR1 SNHLY, CDR2 FYNNEI. V was pared by 0 bases and J by 5 bases, with 17 bases between. The CDR3 sequence is 16 residues long. In DNA, the CDR3 is TGTGCCAGCAGTGAAGCGGGAAGGGTGGGTTCGAACGAGCAGTACTTC. As protein: CASSEAGRVGSNEQYF.

This clonotype has ten or more counts. The genes are TRBV12-3 or TRBV12-4 and TRBJ1-1; D is ambiguous. Trimming removed 7 bases from V and 1 base from J, with 10 bases in between. This CDR3 comprises 13 residues. The chain's CDR3 is CASTTPRNTEAFF. The CDR3 nucleotides read TGTGCCAGCACCACCCCAAGGAACACTGAAGCTTTCTTT.

This clonotype occurred a few times. Here the CDR3 DNA reads TGTGCCAGCAGCTTATGGGCGGGGGACCCCTCGAGTGGCTACACCTTC. It encodes CASSLWAGDPSSGYTF. J is TRBJ1-2 and V is TRBV7-3, with D tentatively TRBD1 (5 bases). The V and J ends lost 2 bases and 7 bases respectively, with 20 bases between them. This CDR3 spans 16 amino acids. Germline lookup yields CDR1 SGHTA and CDR2 FQGTGA.

J is TRBJ1-4 and V is TRBV7-9, with no clear D. The CDR3 runs to 15 residues. Trimming took 1 base from V and 5 from J, leaving 11 bases between them. Per the germline V gene, CDR1 is SEHNR and CDR2 is FQNEAQ (reference sequence). In DNA, the CDR3 is TGTGCCAGCAGCTTAGGACCCTTAAGAAATGAAAAACTGTTTTTT. It yields the protein CASSLGPLRNEKLFF.

J is TRBJ2-1 and V is TRBV7-8; maybe TRBD2 (5 bases). The CDR3 extends over 12 amino acids. Trimming pared 8 bases from V and 6 bases from J, leaving 11 bases between. The V gene's germline CDR1 is SGHVS and CDR2 FQNEAQ. The CDR3 nucleotides read TGTGCCAGCTCTGACGGACTCAATGAGCAGTTCTTC. This encodes CASSDGLNEQFF.

This chain joins TRBV27 and TRBJ1-1; 10 positions match TRBD1. The germline V gene has CDR1 MNHEY and CDR2 SMNVEV (reference sequence). V lost 8 bases, J lost 2 bases, and 5 bases stayed unmatched. This CDR3 has 14 residues. CDR3 protein: CASGWTGGNTEAFF. CDR3 nucleotide sequence: TGTGCCAGCGGATGGACAGGGGGAAACACTGAAGCTTTCTTT.

V is TRBV29-1 and J is TRBJ1-2; D is uncertain. The CDR3 is 12 residues long. The V end lost 5 bases, the J end lost 2 bases, and 9 bases lay between the germline ends. Looked up from germline, CDR1 is SQVTM and CDR2 is ANQGSEA. CDR3 sequence: CSVTDTNYGYTF. Written as DNA, the CDR3 is TGCAGCGTTACAGACACCAACTATGGCTACACCTTC.

V usage is TRBV3-1 and J usage is TRBJ1-1; D gene uncertain. V shed 2 bases and J shed 4 bases, with 17 bases lying between them. The CDR3 is 16 amino acids. CDR1 and CDR2 (germline): LGHDT, YNNKEL (reference sequence). CDR3 bases: TGTGCCAGCAGCCAAAACCCCAGCAGGTCCGTCACTGAAGCTTTCTTT. Translated: CASSQNPSRSVTEAFF.